This TCR beta chain came from a study of T cell repertoires and Cas9 in healthy adults (dated by TCRdb to the late 2010s). For context, the study as a whole: Multi-effector potency, cytotoxicity and lineage determination within the CD4 and CD8 compartments were characterized for SpCas9-reactive T cells. The study looked at preexisting T cell immunity to the Streptococcus pyogenes Cas9 nuclease (SpCas9), which is used in CRISPR gene editing. Study-wide conclusions, independent of this receptor: In vitro, the proliferation and function of SpCas9-reactive effector T cells were reported to be mitigated by SpCas9-reactive regulatory T cells.

Healthy humans were used as donors in the study. The library relied on the immunoSEQ multiplex PCR assay. TCRdb obtained this table from immuneACCESS and retained in-frame rearrangements with V and J assigned. These tables miss some clones; where compared with another copy, unresolved V genes account for less than half of the shortfall, and the remainder is unexplained. This sample is represented by some 15,000 clones; 89% of them were singletons. The top ten hold 1.5% of the sample. A note on this clone: Its binding antigen is unknown. No per-base quality is available; no much larger clone lies one base away.

Material for sequencing was Tregs (CD4+, CD25+, CD127-, CD137-, CD154-) from PBMCs; culture status not recorded. The origin of this receptor is a human donor in good health.

The base sequence is TGTGCCAGCAGCTTCTCGCAGCCACCGAACTACGAGCAGTACTTC. This yields the protein CASSFSQPPNYEQYF. The rearranged chain carries TRBV7-6 and TRBJ2-7; a confident D gene designation cannot be given. From its cysteine to its phenylalanine, the CDR3 spans 15 amino acids. Just the 45-base CDR3 DNA is kept, in frame starting at base 1. The germline V gene gives CDR1 as SGHVS and CDR2 as FNYEAQ. The V end loses 3 bases and the J end loses 3 bases, and a stretch of 15 bases separates them.